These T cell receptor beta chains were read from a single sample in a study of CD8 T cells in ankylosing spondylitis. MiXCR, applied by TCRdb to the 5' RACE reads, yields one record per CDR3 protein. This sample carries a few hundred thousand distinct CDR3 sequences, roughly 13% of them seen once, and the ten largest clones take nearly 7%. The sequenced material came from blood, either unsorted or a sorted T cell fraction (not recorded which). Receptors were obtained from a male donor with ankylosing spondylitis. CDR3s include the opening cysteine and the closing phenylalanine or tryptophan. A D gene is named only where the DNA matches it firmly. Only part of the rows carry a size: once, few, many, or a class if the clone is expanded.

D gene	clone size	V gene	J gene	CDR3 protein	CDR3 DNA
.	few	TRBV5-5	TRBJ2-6	CASSWDLSGANVLTF	TGTGCCAGCAGCTGGGACCTCTCTGGGGCCAACGTCCTGACTTTC
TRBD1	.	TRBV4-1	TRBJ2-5	CASSQPWDRRSQQETQYF	TGCGCCAGCAGCCAACCTTGGGACAGGCGAAGCCAGCAAGAGACCCAGTACTTC
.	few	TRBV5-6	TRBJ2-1	CASMREHEQFF	TGTGCCAGCATGAGGGAGCATGAGCAGTTCTTC
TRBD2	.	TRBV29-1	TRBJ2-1	CSVEGQSRLAFYNEQFF	TGCAGCGTTGAAGGTCAGTCCCGACTAGCGTTCTACAATGAGCAGTTCTTC
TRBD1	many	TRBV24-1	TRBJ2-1	CATSNRDRGLNEQFF	TGTGCCACGTCCAACCGGGACAGGGGGCTTAATGAGCAGTTCTTC
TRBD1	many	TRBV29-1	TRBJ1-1	CSVDGDSMNTEAFF	TGCAGCGTTGACGGGGACAGTATGAACACTGAAGCTTTCTTT
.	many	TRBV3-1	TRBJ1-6	CASRQGFYNSPLHF	TGTGCCAGCAGACAGGGTTTCTATAATTCACCCCTCCACTTT
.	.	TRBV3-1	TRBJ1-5	CASSPSLGGGNQPQHF	TGTGCCAGCAGCCCCTCCTTGGGGGGCGGCAATCAGCCCCAGCATTTT
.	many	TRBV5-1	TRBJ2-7	CASSLPKLNRSYEQYF	TGCGCCAGCAGCTTGCCAAAGTTAAACAGATCCTACGAGCAGTACTTC
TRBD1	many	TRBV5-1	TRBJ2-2	CASSYGTGNTGELFF	TGCGCCAGCAGCTACGGGACAGGAAACACCGGGGAGCTGTTTTTT
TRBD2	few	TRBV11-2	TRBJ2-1	CASSGTGLRNEQFF	TGTGCCAGCAGCGGTACGGGACTACGCAATGAGCAGTTCTTC
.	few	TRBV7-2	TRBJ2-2	CASSLIRLLNTGELFF	TGTGCCAGCAGCTTAATCAGGTTATTGAACACCGGGGAGCTGTTTTTT
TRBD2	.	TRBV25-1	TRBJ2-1	CATGTIPGLGDEQFF	TGTGCCACCGGAACAATACCGGGACTAGGGGATGAGCAGTTCTTC
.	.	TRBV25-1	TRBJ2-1	CASSATGDGTYEQFF	TGTGCCAGCAGCGCGACAGGCGACGGGACATATGAGCAGTTCTTC
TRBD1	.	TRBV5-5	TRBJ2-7	CASGPGQVYEQYF	TGTGCCAGCGGCCCGGGACAGGTTTACGAGCAGTACTTC
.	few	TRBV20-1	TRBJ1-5	CSAIEGLANQPQHF	TGCAGTGCTATCGAGGGCCTGGCGAATCAGCCCCAGCATTTT
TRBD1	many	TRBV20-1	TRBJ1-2	CSAPQPQGFYGYTF	TGCAGTGCTCCGCAACCACAGGGGTTCTATGGCTACACCTTC
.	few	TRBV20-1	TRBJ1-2	CSARTTGTPEDYGYTF	TGCAGTGCTAGAACAACCGGGACCCCGGAAGACTATGGCTACACCTTC
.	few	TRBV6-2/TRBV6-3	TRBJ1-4	CASSYSRTNEKLFF	TGTGCCAGCAGTTACTCCAGGACTAATGAAAAACTGTTTTTT
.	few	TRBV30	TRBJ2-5	CAWSGRVQETQYF	TGTGCCTGGAGTGGACGGGTACAAGAGACCCAGTACTTC
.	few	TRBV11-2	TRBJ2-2	CASSLGFGGVNTGELFF	TGTGCCAGCAGCTTAGGGTTTGGGGGAGTTAACACCGGGGAGCTGTTTTTT
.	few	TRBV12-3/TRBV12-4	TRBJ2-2	CASSRVLSSGELFF	TGTGCCAGCAGTCGAGTGTTATCTTCCGGGGAGCTGTTTTTT
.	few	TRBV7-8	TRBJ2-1	CASSLRGGPLFPNEQFF	TGTGCCAGCAGCTTAAGGGGGGGACCCCTTTTCCCCAATGAGCAGTTCTTC
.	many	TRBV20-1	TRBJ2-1	CSASTDTDEQFF	TGCAGTGCTAGCACCGATACGGATGAGCAGTTCTTC
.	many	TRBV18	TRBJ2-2	CASSPPSGELFF	TGTGCCAGCTCACCACCATCTGGGGAGCTGTTTTTT
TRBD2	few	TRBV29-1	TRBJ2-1	CSAGLAERSYNEQFF	TGCAGCGCTGGACTAGCGGAACGTTCCTACAATGAGCAGTTCTTC